The 30 T cell receptor beta chains given below trace back to one sample, sequenced in a study of T-cell reconstitution after alpha-beta-depleted transplantation in children. The authors prepared the TCRbeta library with unique molecular identifiers. MiXCR, applied by TCRdb to the PCR reads, yields one record per CDR3 protein. The data show around 380,000 distinct CDR3 sequences, about a tenth seen once. The sample here was PBMCs from the stem cell graft donor, taken from the stem cell graft. Receptors originate from a human donor who donated a stem cell graft to a child with acute myeloid leukemia.

The chain recombines TRBV5-6 with TRBJ2-7, with 7 bases identical to TRBD1. The germline gives CDR1 SGHDT, CDR2 YYEEEE. This CDR3 contains 14 residues. With 4 bases clipped from V and 3 bases from J, the junction kept 7 bases outside the gene matches. The CDR3 region has the DNA TGTGCCAGCAGCATCCGGGACAGAGTCTACGAGCAGTACTTC. This encodes CASSIRDRVYEQYF. The variable domain in full, completed from reference TRBV5-6 and TRBJ2-7, reads DAGVTQSPTHLIKTRGQQVTLRCSPKSGHDTVSWYQQALGQGPQFIFQYYEEEERQRGNFPDRFSGHQFPNYSSELNVNALLLGDSALYLCASSIRDRVYEQYFGPGTRLTVT.

This clonotype was picked up many times. This CDR3 is CASSSGGAGSPLHF. CDR3 DNA sequence: TGCGCCAGCAGTTCGGGAGGCGCTGGATCACCCCTCCACTTT. This chain connects TRBV5-1 to TRBJ1-6; unclear D gene. Germline CDR1 is SGHRS and CDR2 is YFSETQ. The CDR3 spans 14 residues. Trimming removed 5 bases at V and 10 bases at J, with 16 bases between.

This clonotype was seen only a few times. V and J are TRBV4-2 and TRBJ2-1; 13 positions agree with TRBD2. Trimming took 3 bases from V and 5 from J; bases not matched to a gene: 7. Germline V gene sequence: CDR1 LGHNA, CDR2 YNFKEQ. This CDR3 comprises 17 residues. The DNA for the CDR3 is TGTGCCAGCAGCCAGTCACTAGCGGGAGGGCCCGACAATGAGCAGTTCTTC. Translated: CASSQSLAGGPDNEQFF.

The chain has TRBV20-1 and TRBJ2-1; 8 bases fit TRBD2. Germline values: CDR1 DFQATT, CDR2 SNEGSKA (reference sequence). The CDR3 runs to 16 residues. V trimming: 0 bases; J trimming: 9 bases; junction bases outside the gene matches: 13. CDR3 region: CSARDLSREGLGEQFF. DNA for the CDR3: TGCAGTGCTAGAGATTTGAGTCGGGAGGGCCTTGGTGAGCAGTTCTTC.

Many counts were recorded for this clonotype. The chain joins TRBV5-1 to TRBJ2-4; TRBD1 is a possible D gene (6 bases). Germline V gene lookup returns CDR1 SGHRS and CDR2 YFSETQ. V was cut by 0 bases and J by 4 bases, with 11 bases left in between. The CDR3 has 15 amino acids. DNA of the CDR3: TGCGCCAGCAGCTTGGTGTTAGGACAGAAAAACATTCAGTACTTC. Translated, it gives CASSLVLGQKNIQYF.

This clonotype has just a few counts. The rearrangement joins TRBV6-5 to TRBJ2-1; TRBD2 aligns across 10 bases. With V trimmed by 5 bases and J by 6 bases, 7 bases remained unmatched. The CDR3 contains 15 residues. Germline V gives CDR1 MNHEY, CDR2 SVGAGI. CDR3: CASSTSGAESNEQFF. The CDR3 region has the DNA TGTGCCAGCAGTACTAGCGGGGCTGAATCCAATGAGCAGTTCTTC.

V is TRBV30 and J is TRBJ2-7, with a tentative D call TRBD1 (6 bases). With 0 bases removed from V and 3 bases from J, the gap between germline ends came to 6 bases. Germline CDR1 reads GTSNPN; CDR2 reads SVGIG (reference sequence). This CDR3 has 12 residues. The CDR3 nucleotides are TGTGCCTGGAGTGTACAGGGCTACGAGCAGTACTTC. Its translation: CAWSVQGYEQYF.

J is TRBJ1-5 and V is TRBV6-1; maybe TRBD1 (5 bases). This CDR3 is built from 17 residues. Trimming left V 6 bases short and J 0 bases short, with 18 bases between. Looked up from germline, CDR1 is MNHNS and CDR2 is SASEGT. This CDR3 reads CASRKPRDRYSNQPQHF. The CDR3 DNA sequence: TGTGCCAGCAGGAAACCCCGGGACCGATATAGCAATCAGCCCCAGCATTTT.

This clonotype was found a few times. The genes are TRBV6-1 and TRBJ2-5, with D uncertain. The germline gives CDR1 MNHNS, CDR2 SASEGT. The CDR3 consists of 13 residues. The germline V and J ends were trimmed by 2 bases and 5 bases, with 9 bases remaining between them. This CDR3 is CASSEQGVETQYF. In nucleotides, the CDR3 is TGTGCCAGCAGTGAACAAGGAGTGGAGACCCAGTACTTC.

This clonotype was recorded at least ten times. The chain employs TRBV20-1 and TRBJ2-5, with no clear D. Germline CDR1 DFQATT, CDR2 SNEGSKA (reference sequence). The CDR3 has 14 amino acids. V lost 4 bases to trimming and J lost 4 bases, with 16 bases between them. CDR3 nucleotides: TGCAGTGCTACCCGGCACTGGGCAGGAGAGACCCAGTACTTC. It yields the protein CSATRHWAGETQYF.

This chain joins TRBV20-1 and TRBJ1-6; 7 positions agree with TRBD1. V lost 1 base and J lost 7; bases outside the gene matches: 7. Germline CDR1 DFQATT, CDR2 SNEGSKA (reference sequence). CDR3 length equals 15 residues. The DNA for the CDR3 is TGCAGTGCTAGAGCTTCGGGACAGCTAAATTCACCCCTCCACTTT. Protein: CSARASGQLNSPLHF.

The chain carries TRBV29-1 and TRBJ2-1; 7 bases map to TRBD2. Germline V CDR1 and CDR2: SQVTM, ANQGSEA. The CDR3 covers 12 residues. J lost 6 bases, V lost 6 bases, and 5 bases had no gene match. As DNA, the CDR3 is TGCAGCGTAGAATCGGGGGGCAATGAGCAGTTCTTC. Translating gives CSVESGGNEQFF.

This clonotype was recorded a few times. The chain has TRBV7-2 and TRBJ2-5, with a tentative D call TRBD1 (5 bases). The CDR3 has 13 amino acids. V shed 6 bases and J shed 10 bases, with 18 bases lying between them. CDR1 and CDR2 from the germline V gene are SGHTA and FQGNSA. CDR3 nucleotides: TGTGCCAGCAGTCCAGGGCATAGGAAGAGCCAGTACTTC. Protein: CASSPGHRKSQYF.

The chain carries TRBV12-3 or TRBV12-4 and TRBJ2-4, with a weak D call TRBD2 (6 bases). The CDR3 totals 15 residues. The germline V and J ends were trimmed by 6 bases and 2 bases, with 14 bases remaining between them. CDR3 in amino acids: CASSNLGGSKNIQYF. Here the CDR3 DNA reads TGTGCCAGCAGCAACCTTGGGGGGTCCAAAAACATTCAGTACTTC.

There are many counts of this clonotype. This chain joins TRBV20-1 and TRBJ2-7; 13 bases fit TRBD2. Germline lookup yields CDR1 DFQATT and CDR2 SNEGSKA (reference sequence). Trimming took 4 bases from V and 3 from J; bases not matched to a gene: 6. The CDR3 sequence is 15 residues long. The CDR3 nucleotides are TGCAGTGCTACTTCTGGACTAGCGGGAGTCTACGAGCAGTACTTC. It specifies CSATSGLAGVYEQYF.

The chain carries TRBV9 and TRBJ2-3; tentative D call: TRBD2 (5 bases). With 3 bases removed from V and 0 bases from J, the gap between germline ends came to 17 bases. CDR3 length equals 17 residues. Per the germline V gene, CDR1 is SGDLS and CDR2 is YYNGEE. CDR3 residues: CASSATGGGSSTDTQYF. The CDR3 bases are TGTGCCAGCAGCGCCACCGGAGGCGGGTCTAGCACAGATACGCAGTATTTT.

The DNA for the CDR3 is TGCGCCAGCAGCTTGACTAGCGGGAGGCCGACCTCCTACGAGCAGTACTTC. Protein sequence: CASSLTSGRPTSYEQYF. The chain has TRBV5-1 and TRBJ2-7; 12 bases align to TRBD2. V shed 1 base and J 0 bases; nucleotides not matched to a gene: 5. This CDR3 contains 17 residues. Per germline, CDR1 SGHRS and CDR2 YFSETQ.

The chain employs TRBV10-3 and TRBJ2-2; tentatively, D is TRBD2 (5 bases). This CDR3 spans 12 amino acids. V lost 6 bases, J lost 3 bases, and 5 bases lay in between. The germline V gene has CDR1 ENHRY and CDR2 SYGVKD. The CDR3 here is CAIRRDTGELFF. DNA for the CDR3: TGTGCCATCAGGAGGGACACCGGGGAGCTGTTTTTT.

The chain combines TRBV10-3 with TRBJ1-6; the match to TRBD1 covers 7 bases. The germline CDR1 and CDR2 sequences are ENHRY and SYGVKD. This CDR3 contains 14 residues. V trimming: 10 bases; J trimming: 3 bases; junction bases outside the gene matches: 6. The DNA of the CDR3 is TGTGCCAACAAACGGGACAGCTATAATTCACCCCTCCACTTT. This translates into CANKRDSYNSPLHF.

This clonotype was detected many times. The chain employs TRBV6-1 and TRBJ2-4; D is unresolved. The CDR3 is 14 amino acids. V was pared by 5 bases and J by 3 bases, with 11 bases between. CDR1 is MNHNS, CDR2 SASEGT, per germline. The chain's CDR3 is CASSPVTDKNIQYF. In DNA form, the CDR3 reads TGTGCCAGCAGTCCAGTCACAGACAAAAACATTCAGTACTTC.

This clonotype was counted between two and nine times. This sequence joins TRBV5-1 and TRBJ2-7, with 11 bases lining up with TRBD2. Losses at the gene ends were 0 bases for V and 3 bases for J; bases not matched to a gene: 2. Germline CDR1 is SGHRS and CDR2 is YFSETQ. CDR3 length: 15 amino acids. CDR3 DNA: TGCGCCAGCAGCTTGGTACTAGCGGGAGACTACGAGCAGTACTTC. Encoded protein: CASSLVLAGDYEQYF.

This chain connects TRBV3-1 to TRBJ2-2; perhaps TRBD1 as D (5 bases). Trimming stripped 3 bases from V and 0 bases from J, with 14 bases between. Germline assignment: CDR1 LGHDT and CDR2 YNNKEL (reference sequence). CDR3 length equals 17 residues. As DNA, the CDR3 is TGTGCCAGCAGCCAGACAAGGACAACAGCGAACACCGGGGAGCTGTTTTTT. Translated, it gives CASSQTRTTANTGELFF.

V gene TRBV10-2 combines with J gene TRBJ1-5; the D gene is possibly TRBD1 (5 bases). Germline lookup yields CDR1 WSHSY and CDR2 SAAADI. The CDR3 runs to 15 residues. The V and J ends lost 6 bases and 0 bases respectively, with 12 bases between them. In DNA form, the CDR3 reads TGCGCCAGCAGCAAGGGGCAGTATAGCAATCAGCCCCAGCATTTT. Encoded protein: CASSKGQYSNQPQHF.

The gene calls are TRBV30 and TRBJ1-2; 10 nucleotides line up with TRBD1. With V trimmed by 3 bases and J by 6 bases, 4 bases remained unmatched. Per germline, CDR1 GTSNPN and CDR2 SVGIG (reference sequence). The CDR3 spans 13 residues. The CDR3 nucleotides read TGTGCCTGGAGCCCCGGGACAGGGGATGGCTACACCTTC. Amino acid sequence: CAWSPGTGDGYTF. The variable domain in full, completed from reference TRBV30 and TRBJ1-2, reads SQTIHQWPATLVQPVGSPLSLECTVEGTSNPNLYWYRQAAGRGLQLLFYSVGIGQISSEVPQNLSASRPQDRQFILSSKKLLLSDSGFYLCAWSPGTGDGYTFGSGTRLTVV.

This clonotype was counted ten times or more. The rearrangement uses TRBV20-1 and TRBJ1-3; D may be TRBD1 (5 bases). Trimming took 5 bases from V and 12 from J, leaving 23 bases between them. CDR1 DFQATT and CDR2 SNEGSKA come from the germline V gene (reference sequence). CDR3 length: 14 residues. In DNA, the CDR3 is TGCAGTGCTCTCCCAGGGTCTGGGCTATGGAACATATATTTT. This encodes CSALPGSGLWNIYF.

This clonotype was detected a few times. The rearrangement uses TRBV20-1 and TRBJ1-6, with 9 bases that match TRBD1. CDR3 length: 17 amino acids. The germline V gene encodes CDR1 DFQATT and CDR2 SNEGSKA (reference sequence). Unmatched junction bases numbered 11, after V lost 3 bases and J lost 5 bases. CDR3 nucleotides: TGCAGTGCTAGGAGACCCGGGACAGGGTTGAATAATTCACCCCTCCACTTT. Protein product: CSARRPGTGLNNSPLHF.

The chain combines TRBV11-2 with TRBJ1-5, with D uncertain. The CDR3 spans 16 residues. Germline-derived CDR1 and CDR2 are SGHAT and FQNNGV. Trimming left V 4 bases short and J 0 bases short, with 13 bases between. The CDR3 sequence: CASSSSVSHSNQPQHF. CDR3 bases: TGTGCCAGCAGCTCCTCAGTCAGCCATAGCAATCAGCCCCAGCATTTT.

This clonotype has only a few counts. The J gene is TRBJ2-7, the V gene TRBV6-5; TRBD2 agrees at 11 bases. After removal of 2 bases from V and 2 bases from J, the junction contained 5 bases not matched to a gene. Germline V lookup: CDR1 MNHEY, CDR2 SVGAGI. The CDR3 has 16 amino acids. CDR3 sequence (DNA): TGTGCCAGCAGTTACCAGGGACTAGCGGTAACCTACGAGCAGTACTTC. Amino acids: CASSYQGLAVTYEQYF.

This clonotype showed up many times. This chain connects TRBV15 to TRBJ2-1; 9 nucleotides line up with TRBD2. CDR3 size: 18 residues. Germline V gene sequence: CDR1 LNHNV, CDR2 YYDKDF (reference sequence). V lost 0 bases and J lost 6; bases outside the gene matches: 12. The CDR3 is CATSRDLRSGRRGNEQFF. DNA of the CDR3: TGTGCCACCAGCAGAGATCTCCGGAGCGGGAGGAGGGGCAATGAGCAGTTCTTC.

This clonotype was found a few times. CDR3 in amino acids: CASSERRSGELFF. The CDR3 DNA follows: TGTGCCAGCAGTGAGCGCCGGTCCGGGGAGCTGTTTTTT. V is TRBV6-4 and J is TRBJ2-2, with D unclear. Germline values: CDR1 MRHNA, CDR2 SNTAGT. The CDR3 is made up of 13 amino acids. V dropped 3 bases and J dropped 6 bases, with 8 bases sitting between them.